The clone carrying this T cell receptor (beta chain) has just a few counts. CDR3 length: 15 amino acids. J was trimmed by 5 bases and V by 3 bases; bases with no gene match: 1. This record comes from a study of T cells after yellow fever vaccination. General study results and limits: FACS-sorted repertoires could contain abundant clonotypes contaminating from the bulk population.

One entry per CDR3 protein results from TCRdb running MiXCR on the 5' RACE reads. The table shows 50,000 to 60,000 distinct CDR3 sequences, with about 5% occurring only once. This clonotype was obtained from a man aged 18-30 years who received the YFV17D yellow fever vaccine. This sequence joins TRBV12-3 or TRBV12-4 and TRBJ2-3; 14 bases match TRBD2. Here the sequenced sample was PBMCs, either bulk or a sorted T-cell subset (CD4+, CD8+, memory, or dextramer-sorted; not recorded which), taken on the day of the yellow fever booster vaccination. The CDR3 region is CASSLTSGGGDTQYF. In nucleotides, the CDR3 is TGTGCCAGCAGTTTGACTAGCGGGGGGGGAGATACGCAGTATTTT.